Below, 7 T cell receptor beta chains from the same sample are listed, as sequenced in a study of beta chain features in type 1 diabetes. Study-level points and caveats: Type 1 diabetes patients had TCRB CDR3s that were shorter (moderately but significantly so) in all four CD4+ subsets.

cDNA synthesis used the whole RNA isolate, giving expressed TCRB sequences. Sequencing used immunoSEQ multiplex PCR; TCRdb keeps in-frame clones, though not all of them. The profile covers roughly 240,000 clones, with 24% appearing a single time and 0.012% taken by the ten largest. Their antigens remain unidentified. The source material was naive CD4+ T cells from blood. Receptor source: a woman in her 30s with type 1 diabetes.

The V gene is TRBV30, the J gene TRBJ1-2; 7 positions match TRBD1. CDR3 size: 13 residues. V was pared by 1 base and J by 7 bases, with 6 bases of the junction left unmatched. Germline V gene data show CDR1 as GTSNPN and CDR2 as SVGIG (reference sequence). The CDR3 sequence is CAWSETGSIGYTF. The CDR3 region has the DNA TGTGCCTGGAGTGAGACAGGGAGTATTGGCTACACCTTC.

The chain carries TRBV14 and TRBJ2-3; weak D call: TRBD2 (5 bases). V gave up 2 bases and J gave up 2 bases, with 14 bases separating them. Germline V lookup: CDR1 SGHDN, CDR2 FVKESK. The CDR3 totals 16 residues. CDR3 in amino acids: CASSQIGGSSTDTQYF. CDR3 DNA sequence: TGTGCCAGCAGCCAAATAGGCGGGTCGTCCACAGATACGCAGTATTTT.

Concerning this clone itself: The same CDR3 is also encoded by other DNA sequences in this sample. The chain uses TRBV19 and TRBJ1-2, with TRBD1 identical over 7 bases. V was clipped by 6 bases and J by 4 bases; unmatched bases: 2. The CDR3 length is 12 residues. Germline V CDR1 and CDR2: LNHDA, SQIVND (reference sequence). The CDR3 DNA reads TGTGCCAGTAGCCGACAGGGCTATGGCTACACCTTC. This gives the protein CASSRQGYGYTF.

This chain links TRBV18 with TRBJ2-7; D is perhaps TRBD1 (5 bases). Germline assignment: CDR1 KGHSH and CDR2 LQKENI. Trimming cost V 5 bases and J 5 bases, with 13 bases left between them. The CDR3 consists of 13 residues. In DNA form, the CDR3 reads TGTGCCAGCTCAGAGCGAGACAGCCACGAGCAGTACTTC. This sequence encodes CASSERDSHEQYF.

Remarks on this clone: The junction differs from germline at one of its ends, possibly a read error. CDR3 nucleotides: TGTGCCAGCAGTTCCGGACAGTTAGGTACCGCGGAGCTGTTTTTT. It codes for CASSSGQLGTAELFF. J is TRBJ2-2 and V is TRBV28; D is perhaps TRBD1 (6 bases). Germline values: CDR1 MDHEN, CDR2 SYDVKM. This CDR3 has 15 amino acids.

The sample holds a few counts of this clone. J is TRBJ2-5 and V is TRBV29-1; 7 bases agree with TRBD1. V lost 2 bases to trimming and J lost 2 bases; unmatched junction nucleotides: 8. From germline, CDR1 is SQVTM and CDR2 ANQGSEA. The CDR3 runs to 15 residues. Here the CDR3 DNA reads TGCAGCGTTGAACCATGGGACAGTCCTCAAGAGACCCAGTACTTC. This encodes CSVEPWDSPQETQYF. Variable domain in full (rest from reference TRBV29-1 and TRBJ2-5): SAVISQKPSRDICQRGTSLTIQCQVDSQVTMMFWYRQQPGQSLTLIATANQGSEATYESGFVIDKFPISRPNLTFSTLTVSNMSPEDSSIYLCSVEPWDSPQETQYFGPGTRLLVL.

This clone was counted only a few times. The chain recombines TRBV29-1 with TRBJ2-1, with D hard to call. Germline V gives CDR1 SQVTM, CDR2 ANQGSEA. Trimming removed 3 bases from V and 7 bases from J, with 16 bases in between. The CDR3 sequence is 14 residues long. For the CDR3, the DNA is TGCAGCGTTGAGAACGGGTGGTTTGGGAATGAGCAGTTCTTC. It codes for CSVENGWFGNEQFF.